Listed below are T cell receptor beta chains from one sample, sequenced in a study of T-cell memory formation after mild COVID-19. One entry per CDR3 protein results from TCRdb running MiXCR on the 5' RACE reads. Among 400,000 to 550,000 distinct CDR3 sequences, 25% were seen once, and the ten largest hold 12%. Material: PBMCs or a T cell subset sorted from them (not recorded which). The receptors shown here come from an adult woman who had mild COVID-19 (a few samples of this study predate the infection). Cell type and time point are not known. Both conserved end residues are part of each CDR3. A D gene is named only where the DNA matches it firmly. Where a row states a size, it is once, few, many or the class of an expanded clone; other rows omit it.

>-|11|-|TRBV6-5|TRBJ2-5
TGTGCCAGCAGGTATAAAGAGACCCAGTACTTC
CASRYKETQYF
>many|17|TRBD1|TRBV10-3|TRBJ2-7
TGTGCCATCAGTGGGGCTCCAGACAGGGGCGGCTGGTACGAGCAGTACTTC
CAISGAPDRGGWYEQYF
>few|11|TRBD1|TRBV27|TRBJ2-1
TGTGCCAGCAGTCGTGGGGACAGTAGGATCTTC
CASSRGDSRIF
>few|14|TRBD1|TRBV20-1|TRBJ1-1
TGCAGTGCTAGAGCAGGGGGCAGGTACACTGAAGCTTTCTTT
CSARAGGRYTEAFF
>-|15|-|TRBV3-1|TRBJ1-1
TGTGCCAGCAGCCCGGAGCCCGCCAGACACACTGAAGCTTTCTTT
CASSPEPARHTEAFF
>-|15|TRBD1|TRBV4-1|TRBJ1-2
TGCGCCAGCAGCCCCCAAGCCGGACAGGGATTAGGCTACACCTTC
CASSPQAGQGLGYTF
>few|15|TRBD2|TRBV6-5|TRBJ2-5
TGTGCCAGCAGTTACGGCGGGAGGGCAGGCGGGACCCAGTACTTC
CASSYGGRAGGTQYF
>-|14|-|TRBV11-2|TRBJ2-1
TGTGCCAGCAGCTTATCAGATATCAGCAATGAGCAGTTCTTC
CASSLSDISNEQFF
>-|13|TRBD1|TRBV7-8|TRBJ2-7
TGTGCCAGCAGCGATGGACAGGTCCACGAGCAGTACTTC
CASSDGQVHEQYF
>many|15|TRBD2|TRBV11-3|TRBJ2-2
TGTGCCAGCAGACCTCAAAGCGGGGCTGGCGGGGAGCTGTTTTTT
CASRPQSGAGGELFF
>few|15|TRBD1|TRBV5-1|TRBJ2-7
TGCGCCAGCACGCCTCTAGGACAGGGGGATGGCGAGCAGTACTTC
CASTPLGQGDGEQYF
>-|11|-|TRBV7-9|TRBJ1-1
TGTGCCAGCAGCTGGCGGGACACCCTAGACTTT
CASSWRDTLDF
>few|15|-|TRBV3-1|TRBJ2-7
TGTGCCAGCAGCCAAGTTCAGGACAGCTCCTACGAGCAGTACTTC
CASSQVQDSSYEQYF
>-|15|-|TRBV20-1|TRBJ1-1
TGCAGTGCTCATGGGGTACCCATACTGAACACTGAAGCTTTCTTT
CSAHGVPILNTEAFF